Below, one TCR beta chain is given with its context. Its matching antigen is unknown. The CDR3 consists of 13 residues. The germline V and J ends were trimmed by 2 bases and 4 bases, with 8 bases remaining between them. This entry is derived from a study of T cell responses to AZD1222 COVID-19 vaccine. General observations from the study: Clonal diversity may have been underestimated in mostly white British donors. Among AZD1222 vaccinees, only six or seven were seropositive at baseline. With two AZD1222 doses given, Spike-specific TCR breadth and depth both rose.

The repertoire was sequenced with immunoSEQ multiplex PCR; TCRdb's copy has only in-frame clones and lacks some. The sample holds about 130,000 clones, roughly 89% seen once. The input for sequencing was peripheral blood, taken on day 0 of AZD1222 vaccination. The origin of this receptor is an adult in good health. The chain recombines TRBV12-3 or TRBV12-4 with TRBJ1-2; D is possibly TRBD1 (5 bases). CDR3 nucleotide sequence: TGTGCCAGCAGTTTAAGGGGAACCTATGGCTACACCTTC. Its translation is CASSLRGTYGYTF.